This TCR beta chain is drawn from a study of CD8+ T cells in alopecia areata. Regarding the study as a whole: Scalp repertoires also include resident alphabeta T cells from normal skin.

On this clone itself: Its antigen is undetermined.

Sequencing templates came from extracted RNA that was reverse transcribed into cDNA. Libraries were prepared by immunoSEQ multiplex PCR; TCRdb keeps only in-frame clonotypes and omits some of them. The table shows about 190,000 clones, with 55% to 70% occurring only once. V lost 4 bases and J lost 3, with 9 bases in between. This CDR3 comprises 13 residues. Per the germline V gene, CDR1 is ENHRY and CDR2 is SYGVKD. Noted treatment: oral pan-JAK inhibitor, 5-10 mg twice daily. The chain is built from TRBV10-3 and TRBJ1-2, with TRBD1 as a possible D gene (5 bases). This receptor was identified in a human donor with alopecia areata. The material sequenced was CD4+ T cells sorted from blood, taken at week 4, from a patient treated with tofacitinib. CDR3 amino acids: CAISGDSDYGYTF. The CDR3 DNA is TGTGCCATCAGTGGAGACAGCGACTATGGCTACACCTTC.